Following are 2 T cell receptor beta chains from one sample sequenced in a study of molecular identifiers for immune sequencing clone quantification. TCRdb analysed the PCR reads with MiXCR anew, one entry per CDR3 protein. The repertoire holds 400,000 to 600,000 distinct CDR3 sequences, 25% seen once, with around 0.78% in the top ten. The sample taken for sequencing was naive CD8+ T cells from blood, with Jurkat cell RNA spiked in. Subset given: FACS-sorted CD8+CD4-CCR7+CD45RA+ naive T cells. The receptors here all came from a human donor in good health. Some libraries in this study had Jurkat cell RNA spiked in.

As concerns this clonotype: One base away lies a much larger clone, so this may be a sequencing read error. This rearrangement joins TRBV12-3 or TRBV12-4 to TRBJ2-3, with 9 bases that match TRBD2. This CDR3 contains 15 residues. CDR3 sequence: CDSSLGGGAADTQYF. CDR3 DNA: TGTGACAGCAGTTTAGGCGGGGGGGCCGCAGATACGCAGTATTTT.

The chain is built from TRBV3-1 and TRBJ2-5; D remains ambiguous. There are 12 residues in the CDR3. Trimming took off 1 base at V and 5 bases at J, with 5 bases between the two ends. CDR1 LGHDT and CDR2 YNNKEL come from the germline V gene (reference sequence). Written as DNA, the CDR3 is TGTGCCAGCAGCCAAGTGGACGAGACCCAGTACTTC. Its protein product is CASSQVDETQYF.